The 15 T cell receptor beta chains in this list originate from one sample, sequenced in a study of blood T cell repertoires in COVID-19. The repertoire was sequenced with immunoSEQ multiplex PCR; TCRdb's copy has only in-frame clones and lacks some. Of roughly 240,000 clones in the sample, around 86% were seen once. Sequencing was performed on PBMCs or T cells enriched from blood (not recorded which). These receptor sequences come from a woman aged 50 to 60 who had recovered from COVID-19.

The chain is built from TRBV10-3 and TRBJ1-1, with D maybe TRBD1 (5 bases). This CDR3 has 14 residues. Trimming pared 3 bases from V and 1 base from J, leaving 9 bases between. Germline V lookup: CDR1 ENHRY, CDR2 SYGVKD. The CDR3 region is CAISDTGPNTEAFF. CDR3 sequence (DNA): TGTGCCATCAGTGACACAGGACCGAACACTGAAGCTTTCTTT.

The chain recombines TRBV9 with TRBJ2-2; D remains ambiguous. Germline lookup yields CDR1 SGDLS and CDR2 YYNGEE. This CDR3 spans 14 amino acids. V was pared by 8 bases and J by 6 bases, with 17 bases between. The CDR3 loop is CARPRRKLPGELFF. DNA of the CDR3: TGTGCCAGGCCGCGTCGAAAGTTGCCCGGGGAGCTGTTTTTT.

The chain links TRBV11-2 to TRBJ1-6; 9 bases line up with TRBD1. CDR3 length: 14 residues. CDR1 SGHAT and CDR2 FQNNGV come from the germline V gene. J was trimmed by 11 bases and V by 8 bases; bases with no gene match: 10. The CDR3 protein is CASLAGTGSTPLHF. The CDR3 DNA reads TGTGCCAGCCTCGCGGGGACAGGGTCGACACCCCTCCACTTT.

The chain employs TRBV7-9 and TRBJ2-3; tentative D call: TRBD2 (5 bases). There are 13 residues in the CDR3. V gave up 4 bases and J gave up 5 bases, with 10 bases separating them. CDR1 SEHNR and CDR2 FQNEAQ come from the germline V gene (reference sequence). The CDR3 DNA reads as TGTGCCAGCAGCTGGGGAAGCGGAGATACGCAGTATTTT. Translated: CASSWGSGDTQYF.

This chain connects TRBV7-2 to TRBJ2-7; no reliable D call. Germline V gene data show CDR1 as SGHTA and CDR2 as FQGNSA. Trimming stripped 4 bases from V and 0 bases from J, with 7 bases between. This CDR3 is built from 13 residues. CDR3 region: CASSSYNSYEQYF. As DNA, the CDR3 is TGTGCCAGCAGCTCCTATAACTCCTACGAGCAGTACTTC.

The rearrangement uses TRBV5-1 and TRBJ2-3; D gene uncertain. Trimming removed 4 bases from V and 1 base from J, with 16 bases in between. The CDR3 runs 16 residues. Germline CDR1 is SGHRS and CDR2 is YFSETQ. The chain's CDR3 is CASSAEWRSGTDTQYF. CDR3 nucleotide sequence: TGCGCCAGCAGCGCCGAGTGGCGGTCGGGCACAGATACGCAGTATTTT. The full variable domain, its missing parts supplied by reference TRBV5-1 and TRBJ2-3, is KAGVTQTPRYLIKTRGQQVTLSCSPISGHRSVSWYQQTPGQGLQFLFEYFSETQRNKGNFPGRFSGRQFSNSRSEMNVSTLELGDSALYLCASSAEWRSGTDTQYFGPGTRLTVL.

V and J are TRBV7-2 and TRBJ2-7; TRBD1 aligns across 8 bases. The CDR3 has 15 amino acids. The V and J ends lost 3 bases and 0 bases, in that order; junction bases with no gene match: 4. Per the germline V gene, CDR1 is SGHTA and CDR2 is FQGNSA. In DNA, the CDR3 is TGTGCCAGCAGCTTCCGGGACAGGCACTCCTACGAGCAGTACTTC. Its protein is CASSFRDRHSYEQYF.

The chain carries TRBV7-6 and TRBJ2-7, with 8 positions matching TRBD2. Germline V gives CDR1 SGHVS, CDR2 FNYEAQ. The CDR3 runs to 15 residues. The junction had 5 bases not matched to a gene; V was cut back by 1 base and J by 3 bases. This CDR3 is CASSLGTSLLYEQYF. The CDR3 nucleotides read TGTGCCAGCAGCTTAGGGACTAGCCTTCTCTACGAGCAGTACTTC.

The rearrangement joins TRBV6-2 or TRBV6-3 to TRBJ2-7; 9 nucleotides match TRBD1. Germline-derived CDR1 and CDR2 are MNHEY and SVGEGT. Trimming cost V 2 bases and J 1 base; bases outside gene matches: 3. The CDR3 loop spans 15 amino acids. The CDR3 here is CASSYPGQGSYEQYF. CDR3 in DNA: TGTGCCAGCAGTTACCCCGGACAGGGGTCCTACGAGCAGTACTTC.

The chain uses TRBV19 and TRBJ2-7; D is perhaps TRBD2 (6 bases). This CDR3 spans 16 amino acids. V lost 5 bases, J lost 0 bases, and 17 bases lay in between. The V gene's germline CDR1 is LNHDA and CDR2 SQIVND (reference sequence). The CDR3 region has the DNA TGTGCCAGTAGTCAGGTAGGCGGGGACTTCTCCTACGAGCAGTACTTC. Its protein product is CASSQVGGDFSYEQYF.

The V call is TRBV19, the J call TRBJ1-5; possibly TRBD1 for D (6 bases). CDR1 is LNHDA, CDR2 SQIVND, per germline (reference sequence). This CDR3 has 15 residues. Trimming took off 2 bases at V and 6 bases at J, with 14 bases between the two ends. The CDR3 region has the DNA TGTGCCAGTAGTATAAGGAACAGGGAGGGTCAGCCCCAGCATTTT. It is translated as CASSIRNREGQPQHF.

The chain employs TRBV7-3 and TRBJ1-1; TRBD1 might be the D (5 bases). Germline loops: CDR1 SGHTA, CDR2 FQGTGA. The CDR3 has 13 residues. V was trimmed by 5 bases and J by 6 bases, leaving 13 bases between them. DNA of the CDR3: TGTGCCAGCAGCCCGGGGGGGAGCGCTGAAGCTTTCTTT. This encodes CASSPGGSAEAFF.

The chain links TRBV4-3 to TRBJ1-5; D call uncertain. V lost 1 base to trimming and J lost 1 base, with 11 bases between them. CDR1 and CDR2 from the germline V gene are LGHNA and YSLEER. This CDR3 is 16 amino acids long. The CDR3, as DNA: TGCGCCAGCAGCCAAGGGATAGACACAAGCAATCAGCCCCAGCATTTT. Translation: CASSQGIDTSNQPQHF.

The chain combines TRBV6-4 with TRBJ1-2; TRBD1 is a possible D gene (6 bases). This CDR3 spans 13 amino acids. Germline loops: CDR1 MRHNA, CDR2 SNTAGT. The ends were cut back, 5 bases at V and 7 bases at J, with 14 bases in the middle. The CDR3 is CASSPQGVGGYTF. The DNA for the CDR3 is TGTGCCAGCAGTCCACAGGGAGTGGGTGGCTACACCTTC.

The rearrangement uses TRBV6-5 and TRBJ1-3; D remains unclear. The CDR3 totals 15 residues. Trimming left V 6 bases short and J 4 bases short, with 16 bases between. The germline CDR1 and CDR2 sequences are MNHEY and SVGAGI. CDR3 DNA sequence: TGTGCCAGCAGCCCCGTGCGGGGTGGAGGAAACACCATATATTTT. The encoded protein is CASSPVRGGGNTIYF.